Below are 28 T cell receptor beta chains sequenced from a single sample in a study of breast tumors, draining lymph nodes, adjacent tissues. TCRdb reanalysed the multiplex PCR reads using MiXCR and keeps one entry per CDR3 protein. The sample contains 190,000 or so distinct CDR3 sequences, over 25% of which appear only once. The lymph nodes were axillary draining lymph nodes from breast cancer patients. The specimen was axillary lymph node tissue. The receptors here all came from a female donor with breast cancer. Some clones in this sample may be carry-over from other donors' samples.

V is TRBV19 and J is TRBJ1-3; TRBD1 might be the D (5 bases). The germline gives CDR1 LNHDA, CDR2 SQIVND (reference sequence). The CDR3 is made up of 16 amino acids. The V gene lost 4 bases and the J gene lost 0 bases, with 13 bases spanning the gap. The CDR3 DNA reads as TGTGCCAGTAGTAGGGGACGGATAAACTCTGGAAACACCATATATTTT. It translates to CASSRGRINSGNTIYF. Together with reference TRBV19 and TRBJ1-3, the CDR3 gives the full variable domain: DGGITQSPKYLFRKEGQNVTLSCEQNLNHDAMYWYRQDPGQGLRLIYYSQIVNDFQKGDIAEGYSVSREKKESFPLTVTSAQKNPTAFYLCASSRGRINSGNTIYFGEGSWLTVV.

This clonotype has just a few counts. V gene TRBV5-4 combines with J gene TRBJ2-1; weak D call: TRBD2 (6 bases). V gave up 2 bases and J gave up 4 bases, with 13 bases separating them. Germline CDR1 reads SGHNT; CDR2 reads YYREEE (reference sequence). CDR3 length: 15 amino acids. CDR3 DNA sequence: TGTGCCAGCAGCTTTGGGAGCGGGTCTTACAATGAGCAGTTCTTC. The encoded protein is CASSFGSGSYNEQFF.

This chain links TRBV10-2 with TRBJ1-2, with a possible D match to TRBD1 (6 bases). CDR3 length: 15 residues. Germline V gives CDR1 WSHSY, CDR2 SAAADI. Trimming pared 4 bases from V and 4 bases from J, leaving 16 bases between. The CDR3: CASSGTEVGTYGYTF. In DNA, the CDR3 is TGCGCCAGCAGTGGGACAGAAGTCGGAACCTATGGCTACACCTTC.

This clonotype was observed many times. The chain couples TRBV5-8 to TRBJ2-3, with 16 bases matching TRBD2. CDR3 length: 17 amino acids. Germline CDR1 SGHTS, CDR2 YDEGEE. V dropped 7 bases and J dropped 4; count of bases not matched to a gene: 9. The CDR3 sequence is CASLGLAGGPIADTQYF. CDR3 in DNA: TGTGCCAGCTTGGGACTAGCGGGGGGGCCCATCGCAGATACGCAGTATTTT. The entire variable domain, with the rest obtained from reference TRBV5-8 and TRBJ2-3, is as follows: EAGVTQSPTHLIKTRGQQATLRCSPISGHTSVYWYQQALGLGLQFLLWYDEGEERNRGNFPPRFSGRQFPNYSSELNVNALELEDSALYLCASLGLAGGPIADTQYFGPGTRLTVL.

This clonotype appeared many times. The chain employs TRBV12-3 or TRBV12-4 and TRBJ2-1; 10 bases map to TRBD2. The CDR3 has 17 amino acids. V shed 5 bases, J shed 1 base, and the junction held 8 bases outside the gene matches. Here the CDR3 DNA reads TGTGCCAGCAGTCCACGACTAGCGGGTCTTTCCTACAATGAGCAGTTCTTC. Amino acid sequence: CASSPRLAGLSYNEQFF.

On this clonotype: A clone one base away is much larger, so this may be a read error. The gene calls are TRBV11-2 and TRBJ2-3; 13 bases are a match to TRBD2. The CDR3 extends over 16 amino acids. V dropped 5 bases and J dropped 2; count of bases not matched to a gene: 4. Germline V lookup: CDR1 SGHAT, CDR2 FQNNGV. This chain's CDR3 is CASSLGTSGTTDTQYF. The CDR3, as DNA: TGTGCCAGCAGCCTTGGGACTAGCGGGACCACAGATACGCAGTATTTT.

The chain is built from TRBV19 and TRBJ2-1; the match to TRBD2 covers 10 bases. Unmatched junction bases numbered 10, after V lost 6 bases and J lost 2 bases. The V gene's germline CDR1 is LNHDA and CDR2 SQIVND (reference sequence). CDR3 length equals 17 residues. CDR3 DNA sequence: TGTGCCAGTAGCGGGGACAGGAGCGGGGGGGCCTACAATGAGCAGTTCTTC. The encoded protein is CASSGDRSGGAYNEQFF. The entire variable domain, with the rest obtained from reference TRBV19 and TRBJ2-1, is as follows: DGGITQSPKYLFRKEGQNVTLSCEQNLNHDAMYWYRQDPGQGLRLIYYSQIVNDFQKGDIAEGYSVSREKKESFPLTVTSAQKNPTAFYLCASSGDRSGGAYNEQFFGPGTRLTVL.

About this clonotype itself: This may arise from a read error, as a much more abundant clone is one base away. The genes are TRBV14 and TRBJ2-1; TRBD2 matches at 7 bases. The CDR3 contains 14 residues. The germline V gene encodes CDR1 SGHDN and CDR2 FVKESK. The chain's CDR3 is CASSPRDYNNEQSF. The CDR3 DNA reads TGTGCCAGCAGCCCCCGGGACTACAACAATGAGCAGTCCTTC. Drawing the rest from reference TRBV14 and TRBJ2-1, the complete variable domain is EAGVTQFPSHSVIEKGQTVTLRCDPISGHDNLYWYRRVMGKEIKFLLHFVKESKQDESGMPNNRFLAERTGGTYSTLKVQPAELEDSGVYFCASSPRDYNNEQSFGPGTRLTVL.

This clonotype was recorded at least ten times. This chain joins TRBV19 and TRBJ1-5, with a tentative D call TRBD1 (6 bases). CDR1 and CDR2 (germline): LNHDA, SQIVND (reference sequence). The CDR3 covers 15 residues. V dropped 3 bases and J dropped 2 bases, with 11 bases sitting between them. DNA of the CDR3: TGTGCCAGTAGTATGGGGGGGCGGGGCAATCAGCCCCAGCATTTT. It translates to CASSMGGRGNQPQHF.

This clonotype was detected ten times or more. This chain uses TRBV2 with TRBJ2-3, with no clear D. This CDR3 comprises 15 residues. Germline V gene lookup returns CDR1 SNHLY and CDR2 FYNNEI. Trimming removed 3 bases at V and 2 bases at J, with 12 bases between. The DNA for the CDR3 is TGTGCCAGCAGTGAGTCAGGCGAATTCACAGATACGCAGTATTTT. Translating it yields CASSESGEFTDTQYF.

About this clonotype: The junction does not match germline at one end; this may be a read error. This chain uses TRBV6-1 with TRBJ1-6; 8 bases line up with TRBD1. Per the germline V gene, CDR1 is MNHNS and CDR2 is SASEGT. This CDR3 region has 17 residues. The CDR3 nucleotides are TGTGCCAGCAACAAAGACAGGGGCATGTGGTCCTATAATTCACCCCTCTTT. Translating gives CASNKDRGMWSYNSPLF.

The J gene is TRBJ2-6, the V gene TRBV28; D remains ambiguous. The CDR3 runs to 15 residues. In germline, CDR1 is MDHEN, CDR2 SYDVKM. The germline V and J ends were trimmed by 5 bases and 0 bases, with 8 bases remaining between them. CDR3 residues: CASSPHSSGANVLTF. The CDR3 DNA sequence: TGTGCCAGCAGTCCACACAGCTCTGGGGCCAACGTCCTGACTTTC.

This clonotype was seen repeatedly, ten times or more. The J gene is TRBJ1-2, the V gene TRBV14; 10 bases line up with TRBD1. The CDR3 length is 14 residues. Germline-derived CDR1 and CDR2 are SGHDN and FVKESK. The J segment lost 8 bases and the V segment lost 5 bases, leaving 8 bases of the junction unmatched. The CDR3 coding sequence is TGTGCCAGCAGCAAGACAGGGGGCCCGGGCGGCTACACCTTC. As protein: CASSKTGGPGGYTF.

Here the CDR3 DNA reads TGCAGCGAAAAGACAGGGTATCCGCAAGAGACCCAGTACTTC. Translated: CSEKTGYPQETQYF. This chain uses TRBV20-1 with TRBJ2-5, with 7 bases aligning to TRBD1. This CDR3 comprises 14 residues. CDR1 and CDR2 from the germline V gene are DFQATT and SNEGSKA (reference sequence).

CDR3 in amino acids: CASIREQGARNEQFF. CDR3 sequence (DNA): TGTGCCAGCATAAGGGAACAGGGGGCTAGAAATGAGCAGTTCTTC. The J gene is TRBJ2-1, the V gene TRBV6-1; 9 positions agree with TRBD1. CDR3 length: 15 amino acids. V shed 7 bases and J 7 bases; nucleotides not matched to a gene: 11. Germline V gene sequence: CDR1 MNHNS, CDR2 SASEGT.

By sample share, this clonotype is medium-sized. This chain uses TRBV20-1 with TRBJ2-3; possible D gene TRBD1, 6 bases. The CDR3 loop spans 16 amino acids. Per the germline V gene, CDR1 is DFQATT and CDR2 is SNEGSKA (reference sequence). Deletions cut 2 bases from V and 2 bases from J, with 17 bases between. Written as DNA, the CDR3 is TGCAGTGCTAGATCCACGGGTAGGGGGACCACAGATACGCAGTATTTT. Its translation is CSARSTGRGTTDTQYF.

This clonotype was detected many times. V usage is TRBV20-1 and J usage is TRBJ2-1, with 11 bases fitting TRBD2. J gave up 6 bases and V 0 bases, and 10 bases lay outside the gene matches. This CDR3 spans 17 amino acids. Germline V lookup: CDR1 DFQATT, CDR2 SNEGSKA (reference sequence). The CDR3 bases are TGCAGTGCTAGAGATCCCAAAACTAGCGGGAGTGCCAATGAGCAGTTCTTC. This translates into CSARDPKTSGSANEQFF.

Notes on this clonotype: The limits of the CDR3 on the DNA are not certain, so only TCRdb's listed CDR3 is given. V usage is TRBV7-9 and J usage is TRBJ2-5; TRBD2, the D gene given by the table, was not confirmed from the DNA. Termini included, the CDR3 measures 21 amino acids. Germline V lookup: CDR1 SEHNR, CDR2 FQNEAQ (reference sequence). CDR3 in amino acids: CASSFYICSAAVTSGRKTQYF.

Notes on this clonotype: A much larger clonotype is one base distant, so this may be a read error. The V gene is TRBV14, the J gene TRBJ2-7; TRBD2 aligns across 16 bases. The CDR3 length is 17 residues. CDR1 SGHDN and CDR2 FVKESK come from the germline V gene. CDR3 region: CASSRGTSGRVSSEQYF. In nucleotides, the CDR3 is TGTGCCAGCAGCCGAGGGACTAGCGGGAGGGTCTCCTCCGAGCAGTACTTC.

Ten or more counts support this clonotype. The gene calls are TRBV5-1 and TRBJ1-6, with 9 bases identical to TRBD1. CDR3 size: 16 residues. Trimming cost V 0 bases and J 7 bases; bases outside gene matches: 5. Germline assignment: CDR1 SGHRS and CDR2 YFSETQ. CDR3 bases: TGCGCCAGCAGCTTGGTTGGACAGGGGAACAATTCACCCCTCCACTTT. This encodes CASSLVGQGNNSPLHF.

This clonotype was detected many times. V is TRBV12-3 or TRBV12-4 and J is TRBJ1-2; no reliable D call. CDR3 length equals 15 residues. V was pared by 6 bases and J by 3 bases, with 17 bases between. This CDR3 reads CASRGGPRRDYGYTF. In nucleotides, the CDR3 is TGTGCCAGCAGGGGCGGGCCTCGGAGGGACTATGGCTACACCTTC.

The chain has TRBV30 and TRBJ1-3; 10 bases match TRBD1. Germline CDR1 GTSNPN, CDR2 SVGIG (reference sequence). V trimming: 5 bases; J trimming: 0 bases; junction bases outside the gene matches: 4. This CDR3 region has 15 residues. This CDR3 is CAWQTGGVSGNTIYF. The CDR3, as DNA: TGTGCCTGGCAGACAGGGGGCGTCTCTGGAAACACCATATATTTT.

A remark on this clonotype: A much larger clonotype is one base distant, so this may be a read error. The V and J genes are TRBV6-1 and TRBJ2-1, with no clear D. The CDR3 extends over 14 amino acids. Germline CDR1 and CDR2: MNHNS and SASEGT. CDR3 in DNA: TGTGTCAGCAGTCCTCTAGGTAGGAACAATGAGCAGTTCTTC. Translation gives CVSSPLGRNNEQFF.

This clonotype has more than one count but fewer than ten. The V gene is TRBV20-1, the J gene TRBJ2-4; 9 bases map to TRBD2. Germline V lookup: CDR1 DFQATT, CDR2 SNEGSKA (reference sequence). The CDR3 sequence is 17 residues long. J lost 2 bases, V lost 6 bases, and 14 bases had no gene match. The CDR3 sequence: CSASSQLAGYTKNIQYF. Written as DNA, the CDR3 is TGCAGTGCCAGCTCCCAGCTAGCGGGGTATACCAAAAACATTCAGTACTTC.

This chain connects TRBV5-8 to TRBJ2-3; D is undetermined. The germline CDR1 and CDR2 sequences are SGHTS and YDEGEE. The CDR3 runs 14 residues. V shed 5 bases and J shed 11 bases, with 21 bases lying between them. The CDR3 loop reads CASRPRTTGDEQYF. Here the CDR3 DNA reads TGTGCCAGCAGACCTCGGACGACCGGCGATGAGCAGTATTTT.

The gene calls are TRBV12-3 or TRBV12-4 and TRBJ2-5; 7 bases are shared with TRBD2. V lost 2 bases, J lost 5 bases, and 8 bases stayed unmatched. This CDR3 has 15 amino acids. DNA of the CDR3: TGTGCCAGCAGTTTACTGGGGGGGGGGAAGGAGACCCAGTACTTC. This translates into CASSLLGGGKETQYF.

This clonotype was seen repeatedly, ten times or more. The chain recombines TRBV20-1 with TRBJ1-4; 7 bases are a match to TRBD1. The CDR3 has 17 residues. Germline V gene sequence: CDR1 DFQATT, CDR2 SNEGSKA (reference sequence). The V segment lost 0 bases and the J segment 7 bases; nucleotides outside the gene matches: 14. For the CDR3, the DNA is TGCAGTGCTAGAGATGTATTAGGCGGGGCAGGGGGTGAAAAACTGTTTTTT. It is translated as CSARDVLGGAGGEKLFF.

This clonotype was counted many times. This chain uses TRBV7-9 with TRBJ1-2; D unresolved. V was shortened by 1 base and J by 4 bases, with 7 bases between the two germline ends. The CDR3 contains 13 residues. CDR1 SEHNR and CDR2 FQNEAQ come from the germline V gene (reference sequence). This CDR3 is CASSLEDFYGYTF. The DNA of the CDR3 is TGTGCCAGCAGCTTAGAGGATTTCTATGGCTACACCTTC. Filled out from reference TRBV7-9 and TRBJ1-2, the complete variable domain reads DTGVSQNPRHKITKRGQNVTFRCDPISEHNRLYWYRQTLGQGPEFLTYFQNEAQLEKSRLLSDRFSAERPKGSFSTLEIQRTEQGDSAMYLCASSLEDFYGYTFGSGTRLTVV.